This record covers a single T cell receptor beta chain. Which antigen it targets is not known. Within one base of it there is no much larger clone, and no base qualities were kept. The data derive from a study of T cells in Graves' hyperthyroidism and ophthalmopathy (dated by TCRdb to between 2018 and 2020). For the wider study: Peripheral blood samples were taken at initial diagnosis, before any treatment was given. TCR V-J signatures able to tell the groups apart were searched for in a discovery cohort of around 95 patients, of whom about 40 had Graves' ophthalmopathy and more than 55 had stable Graves' hyperthyroidism. An independent validation cohort of some 18 hyperthyroidism patients and more than 15 patients who later progressed to ophthalmopathy tested prospective prediction of ophthalmopathy. The 75 to 100 discovery patients were divided at random into training and test sets in a 7:3 ratio. The study also compared thyroid tissue and blood T-cell repertoires from more than 5 Graves' hyperthyroidism patients. Following sampling, methimazole starting at 30 mg daily was given to hyperthyroidism patients, and high-dose intravenous methylprednisolone was given to ophthalmopathy patients. The paper describes TCR Vbeta CDR3 sequencing of 135 peripheral blood samples, made up of 43 ophthalmopathy patients, roughly 75 hyperthyroidism patients and about 17 progressor patients. Broader findings and caveats from the paper: A 13 V-J signature model separated ophthalmopathy from stable hyperthyroidism, with approximately 87% sensitivity and roughly 81% specificity in cross-validation and 80%/75% in testing. No statistical method was used to fix the sample size in advance, and group allocation was not hidden from the investigators. In validation, the model predicted progression to ophthalmopathy with approximately 69% sensitivity and less than 80% specificity, a median of approximately 6.7 months before onset. Most expanded thyroid clonotypes (frequency above 0.001) were also found in blood, which suggests that blood repertoires may mirror thyroid immune responses.

Hyperthyroidism patients were newly diagnosed, had a disease duration of under 2 months, and were aged 18 to 65 years. Any patient with an uncontrolled infection, another autoimmune disease, pregnancy or lactation was excluded. Diagnoses were based on clinical symptoms, serum thyroxine and TRAb, thyroid ultrasound and orbital computed tomography. Blood from progressor patients was drawn when they were first diagnosed with hyperthyroidism, before any ophthalmopathy symptoms appeared. PBMCs were isolated from 8 to 10 ml of fresh peripheral blood by Ficoll-Paque density gradient centrifugation. Progressor patients were first diagnosed with Graves' hyperthyroidism and then developed ophthalmopathy during follow-up. Total RNA was extracted with Trizol reagent, and quality was checked on an Agilent 2100 Bioanalyzer. The TCR beta CDR3 regions were amplified from the RNA transcripts. For the first round of RT-PCR on the TCR CDR3, the HTBI primer set was used together with the Qiagen OneStep RT-PCR kit. A second multiplex PCR round built the libraries, followed by size selection and purification. Libraries were sequenced paired-end with 100 bp reads on an Illumina HiSeq2000. Per the authors' processing: Raw data were processed with SOAPnuke, discarding reads with adapters, uncalled bases, mean Phred below 15, or no exact constant-primer or identifier match. COPE v1.2.5 was used to merge the high-quality paired reads, and each unique nucleotide sequence was defined as a clonotype. MiTCR v1.1 was used to align clonotypes to the IMGT TRBV, TRBD and TRBJ reference segments. Only V-J combinations with frequency above 0.0001, covering about 99% of repertoires, were analysed. The TCS score was defined as F50 (clonal expansion) divided by E x V (chaos), with BLOSUM62-based TCRdist calculated between CDR3 peptides within each V-J. Welch's t-statistics and random forest reduced roughly 540 V-J features to 13, which were used in a naive Bayes classifier (R e1071). TCRdb redid the processing of the public reads, applying fastp at Q25 and MiXCR, and retained in-frame beta chains. Rows are combined by CDR3 protein, so each entry shows the most common genes and DNA. These V and J calls derive from TCRdb rather than the authors' analysis. The table for this sample lists 250,000 or so distinct CDR3 sequences; about 15% of them were counted only once. The ten largest clones capture 13% of the sample.

The CDR3 covers 15 residues, taking in both the cysteine and the phenylalanine. The DNA shown is the 45-base CDR3, in frame from base 1. Relative to germline, V is 2 bases shorter and J is 0 bases shorter, with 11 bases between their ends. The germline V gene gives CDR1 as SGHTA and CDR2 as FQGNSA. The clonotype comes from a woman in her forties with Graves' hyperthyroidism that later progressed to Graves' ophthalmopathy. The sequence links TRBV7-2 to TRBJ2-7; a weak D assignment points to TRBD1 (6 bases agree). The sequencing input was blood. The DNA sequence is TGTGCCAGCAGCTTACTCCAGGGGAGCTCCTACGAGCAGTACTTC. It codes for CASSLLQGSSYEQYF.